The next 3 T cell receptor beta chains were all read from a single sample in a study of T cells after yellow fever vaccination (dated by TCRdb to the late 2010s). The treatment or condition label, as the study defines it: live attenuated yellow fever vaccine strain. Library preparation used 5' RACE. Data came from an Illumina HiSeq 2500. The public reads were reprocessed in TCRdb via fastp at Q25 and MiXCR, keeping in-frame beta chains. CDR3 protein duplicates are merged, each entry listing the most common genes and DNA. The sample has 250,000 or so distinct CDR3 sequences on record, 6% to 8% of them singletons. Roughly 1% of the sample goes to the ten largest clones. The specimen was CD4+ T cells sorted from PBMCs, collected on the day of the yellow fever booster vaccination. The receptors originated from a young man who received the YFV17D yellow fever vaccine.

The table lists this clonotype with many counts. This chain uses TRBV6-5 with TRBJ1-3; 11 nucleotides align to TRBD1. The CDR3 length is 14 residues. The germline CDR1 and CDR2 sequences are MNHEY and SVGAGI. V lost 6 bases, J lost 6 bases, and 4 bases stayed unmatched. CDR3: CASRGTGGQNTIYF. Written as DNA, the CDR3 is TGTGCCAGCAGGGGGACAGGGGGTCAAAACACCATATATTTT.

The V and J genes are TRBV4-3 and TRBJ1-5; 7 bases line up with TRBD1. The CDR3 loop spans 16 amino acids. V lost 2 bases and J lost 2; bases outside the gene matches: 6. Germline loops: CDR1 LGHNA, CDR2 YSLEER. CDR3 in DNA: TGCGCCAGCAGCCAAATGTACAGGGGTGGCAATCAGCCCCAGCATTTT. It translates to CASSQMYRGGNQPQHF.

Many counts were recorded for this clonotype. This chain links TRBV12-3 or TRBV12-4 with TRBJ1-2; no definite D call. There are 12 residues in the CDR3. With 4 bases removed from V and 7 bases from J, the gap between germline ends came to 10 bases. The CDR3 reads CASSSDEGGYTF. The CDR3, as DNA: TGTGCCAGCAGTTCCGATGAGGGTGGCTACACCTTC.